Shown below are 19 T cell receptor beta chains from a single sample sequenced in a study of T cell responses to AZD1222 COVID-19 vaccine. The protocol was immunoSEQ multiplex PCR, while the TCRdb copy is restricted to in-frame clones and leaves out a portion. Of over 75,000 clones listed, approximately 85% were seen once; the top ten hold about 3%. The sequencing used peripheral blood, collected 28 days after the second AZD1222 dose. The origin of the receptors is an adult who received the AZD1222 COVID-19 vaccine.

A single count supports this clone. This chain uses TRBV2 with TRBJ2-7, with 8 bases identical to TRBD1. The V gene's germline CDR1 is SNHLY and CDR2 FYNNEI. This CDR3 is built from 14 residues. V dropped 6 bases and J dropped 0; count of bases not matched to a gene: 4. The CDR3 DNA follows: TGTGCCAGCAGAGGGGACAGGAACTCCTACGAGCAGTACTTC. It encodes CASRGDRNSYEQYF.

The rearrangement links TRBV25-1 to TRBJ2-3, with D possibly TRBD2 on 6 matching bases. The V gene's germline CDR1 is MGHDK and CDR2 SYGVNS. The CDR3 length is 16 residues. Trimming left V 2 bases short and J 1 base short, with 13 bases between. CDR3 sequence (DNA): TGTGCCAGCAGTGAAGGACTTGGCGGGGGCACAGATACGCAGTATTTT. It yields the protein CASSEGLGGGTDTQYF. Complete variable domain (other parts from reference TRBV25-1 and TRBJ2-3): EADIYQTPRYLVIGTGKKITLECSQTMGHDKMYWYQQDPGMELHLIHYSYGVNSTEKGDLSSESTVSRIRTEHFPLTLESARPSHTSQYLCASSEGLGGGTDTQYFGPGTRLTVL.

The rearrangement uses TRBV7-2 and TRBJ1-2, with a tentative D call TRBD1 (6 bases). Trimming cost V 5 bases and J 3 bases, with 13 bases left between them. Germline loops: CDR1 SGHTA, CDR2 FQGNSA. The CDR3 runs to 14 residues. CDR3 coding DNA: TGTGCCAGCAGCGGCCTGGGGGCCTACTATGGCTACACCTTC. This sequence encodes CASSGLGAYYGYTF.

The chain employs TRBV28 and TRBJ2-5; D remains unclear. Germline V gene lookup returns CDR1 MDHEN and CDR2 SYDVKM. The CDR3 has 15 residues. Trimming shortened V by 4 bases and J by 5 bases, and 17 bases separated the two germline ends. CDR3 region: CASSSPGVRDETQYF. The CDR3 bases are TGTGCCAGCAGTTCCCCAGGAGTAAGAGACGAGACCCAGTACTTC.

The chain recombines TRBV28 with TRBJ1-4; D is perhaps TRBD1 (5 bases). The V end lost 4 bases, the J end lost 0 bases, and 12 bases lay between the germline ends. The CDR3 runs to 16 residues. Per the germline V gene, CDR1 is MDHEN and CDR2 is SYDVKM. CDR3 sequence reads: CASSWGWEATNEKLFF. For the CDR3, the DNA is TGTGCCAGCAGTTGGGGGTGGGAGGCAACTAATGAAAAACTGTTTTTT.

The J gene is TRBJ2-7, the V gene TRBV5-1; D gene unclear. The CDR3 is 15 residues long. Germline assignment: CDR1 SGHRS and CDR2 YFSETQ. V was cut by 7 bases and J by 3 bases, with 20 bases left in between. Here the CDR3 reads CASYSSLGPLYEQYF. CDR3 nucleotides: TGCGCCAGCTACTCCTCACTGGGCCCCCTCTACGAGCAGTACTTC.

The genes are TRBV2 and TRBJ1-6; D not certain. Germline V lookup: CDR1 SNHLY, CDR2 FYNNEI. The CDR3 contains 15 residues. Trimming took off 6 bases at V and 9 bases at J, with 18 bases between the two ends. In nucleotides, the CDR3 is TGTGCCAGCAGATCTTCTAGGGCCGGCGGTTCACCCCTCCACTTT. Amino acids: CASRSSRAGGSPLHF. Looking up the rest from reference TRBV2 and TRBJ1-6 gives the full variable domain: EPEVTQTPSHQVTQMGQEVILRCVPISNHLYFYWYRQILGQKVEFLVSFYNNEISEKSEIFDDQFSVERPDGSNFTLKIRSTKLEDSAMYFCASRSSRAGGSPLHFGNGTRLTVT.

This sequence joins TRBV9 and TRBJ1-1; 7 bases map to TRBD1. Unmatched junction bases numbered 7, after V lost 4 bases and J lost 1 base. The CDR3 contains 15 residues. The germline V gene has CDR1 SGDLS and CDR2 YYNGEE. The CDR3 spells CASSPQTGQNTEAFF. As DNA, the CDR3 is TGTGCCAGCAGCCCGCAGACAGGGCAGAACACTGAAGCTTTCTTT.

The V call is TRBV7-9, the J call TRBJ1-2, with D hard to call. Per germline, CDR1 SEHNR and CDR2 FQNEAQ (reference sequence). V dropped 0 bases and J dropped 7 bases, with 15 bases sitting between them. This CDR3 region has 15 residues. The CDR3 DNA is TGTGCCAGCAGCTTAGCCACTTTAGACGTCAGTGGCTACACCTTC. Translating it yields CASSLATLDVSGYTF.

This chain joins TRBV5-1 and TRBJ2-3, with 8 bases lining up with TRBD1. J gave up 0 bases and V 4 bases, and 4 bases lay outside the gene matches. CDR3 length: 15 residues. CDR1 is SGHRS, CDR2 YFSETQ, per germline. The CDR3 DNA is TGCGCCAGCAGCGGGACAGGAGCTAGCACAGATACGCAGTATTTT. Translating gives CASSGTGASTDTQYF. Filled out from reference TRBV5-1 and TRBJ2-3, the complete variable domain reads KAGVTQTPRYLIKTRGQQVTLSCSPISGHRSVSWYQQTPGQGLQFLFEYFSETQRNKGNFPGRFSGRQFSNSRSEMNVSTLELGDSALYLCASSGTGASTDTQYFGPGTRLTVL.

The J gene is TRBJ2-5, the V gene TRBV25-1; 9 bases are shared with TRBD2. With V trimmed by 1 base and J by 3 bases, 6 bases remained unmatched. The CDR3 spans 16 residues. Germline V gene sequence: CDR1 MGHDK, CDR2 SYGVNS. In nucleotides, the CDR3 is TGTGCCAGCAGTGAATGGCGGGGGGGCCCGAAAGAGACCCAGTACTTC. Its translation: CASSEWRGGPKETQYF.

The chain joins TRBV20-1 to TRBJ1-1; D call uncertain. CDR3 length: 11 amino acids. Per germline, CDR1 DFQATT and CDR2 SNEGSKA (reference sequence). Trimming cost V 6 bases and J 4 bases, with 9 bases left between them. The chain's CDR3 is CSARLSTEAFF. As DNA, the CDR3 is TGCAGTGCAAGACTAAGCACTGAAGCTTTCTTT.

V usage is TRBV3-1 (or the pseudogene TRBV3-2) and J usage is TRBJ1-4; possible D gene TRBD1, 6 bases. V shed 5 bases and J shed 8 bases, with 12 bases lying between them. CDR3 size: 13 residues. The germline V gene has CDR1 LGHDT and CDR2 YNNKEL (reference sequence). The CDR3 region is CASSSRDIEKLFF. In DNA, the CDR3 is TGTGCCAGCAGCAGCCGGGACATAGAAAAACTGTTTTTT.

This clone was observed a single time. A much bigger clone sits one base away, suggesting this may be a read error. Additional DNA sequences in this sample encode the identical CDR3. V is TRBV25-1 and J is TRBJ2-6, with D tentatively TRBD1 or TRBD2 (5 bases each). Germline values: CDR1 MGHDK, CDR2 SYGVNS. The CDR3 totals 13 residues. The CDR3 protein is CASLDSGANVLTF. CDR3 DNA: TGTGCCAGCCTGGACTCTGGGGCCAACGTCCTAACTTTC.

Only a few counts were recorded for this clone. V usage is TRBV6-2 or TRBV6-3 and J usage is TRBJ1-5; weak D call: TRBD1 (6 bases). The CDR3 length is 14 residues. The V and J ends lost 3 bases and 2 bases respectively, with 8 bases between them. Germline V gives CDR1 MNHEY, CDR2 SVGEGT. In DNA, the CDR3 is TGTGCCAGCAGTTATCGACAGGGCAATCAGCCCCAGCATTTT. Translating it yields CASSYRQGNQPQHF.

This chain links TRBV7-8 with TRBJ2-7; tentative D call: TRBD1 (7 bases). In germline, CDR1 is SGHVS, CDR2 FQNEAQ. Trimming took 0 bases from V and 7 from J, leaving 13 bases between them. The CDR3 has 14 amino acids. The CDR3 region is CASSLADRAGEQYF. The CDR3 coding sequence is TGTGCCAGCAGCTTAGCCGACAGGGCGGGGGAGCAGTACTTC.

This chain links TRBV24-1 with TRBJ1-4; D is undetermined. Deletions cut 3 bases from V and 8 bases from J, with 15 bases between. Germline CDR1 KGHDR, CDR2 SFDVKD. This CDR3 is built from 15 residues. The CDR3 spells CATSDPGRFGEKLFF. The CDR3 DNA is TGTGCCACCAGTGATCCAGGAAGATTCGGCGAAAAACTGTTTTTT.

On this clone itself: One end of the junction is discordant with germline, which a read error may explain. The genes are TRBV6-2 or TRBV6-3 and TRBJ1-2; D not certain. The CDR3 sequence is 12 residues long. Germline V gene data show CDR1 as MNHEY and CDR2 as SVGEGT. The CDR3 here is CASGYVSSGYTF. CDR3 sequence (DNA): TGTGCCAGCGGTTACGTGTCGTCCGGCTACACCTTC.

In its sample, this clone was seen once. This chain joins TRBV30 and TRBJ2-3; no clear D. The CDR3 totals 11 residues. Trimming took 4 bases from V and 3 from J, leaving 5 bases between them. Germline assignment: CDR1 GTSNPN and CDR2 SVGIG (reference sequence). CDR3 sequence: CAWTYTDTQYF. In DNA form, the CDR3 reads TGTGCCTGGACCTATACAGATACGCAGTATTTT.